These 17 T cell receptor beta chains share one sample of origin, sequenced in a study of blood T cell repertoires in COVID-19. The table came from immunoSEQ multiplex PCR; TCRdb's copy has only in-frame clones and leaves some out. The profile covers roughly 40,000 clones, with roughly nine tenths appearing a single time and around a fifth taken by the ten largest. Sequencing was done on a sample of peripheral blood. Receptors originate from a man in his fifties or sixties in a cohort sampled during active COVID-19.

This chain uses TRBV7-3 with TRBJ2-1; 8 bases line up with TRBD2. After removal of 3 bases from V and 4 bases from J, the junction contained 5 bases not matched to a gene. Germline CDR1 is SGHTA and CDR2 is FQGTGA. This CDR3 has 15 residues. The CDR3 protein is CASSLFLAGYNEQFF. For the CDR3, the DNA is TGTGCCAGCAGCTTGTTCCTAGCGGGTTACAATGAGCAGTTCTTC. Complete variable domain (other parts from reference TRBV7-3 and TRBJ2-1): GAGVSQTPSNKVTEKGKYVELRCDPISGHTALYWYRQSLGQGPEFLIYFQGTGAADDSGLPNDRFFAVRPEGSVSTLKIQRTERGDSAVYLCASSLFLAGYNEQFFGPGTRLTVL.

This clone was recorded a few times. This sequence joins TRBV15 and TRBJ1-1; a possible D gene is TRBD1 (6 bases). This CDR3 has 15 residues. Trimming removed 1 base at V and 0 bases at J, with 9 bases between. Germline V gives CDR1 LNHNV, CDR2 YYDKDF (reference sequence). CDR3 protein: CATSRAQGMNTEAFF. In DNA, the CDR3 is TGTGCCACCAGCAGAGCCCAGGGGATGAACACTGAAGCTTTCTTT.

The chain uses TRBV7-9 and TRBJ2-2; 12 positions agree with TRBD1. This CDR3 is built from 16 residues. CDR1 and CDR2 from the germline V gene are SEHNR and FQNEAQ (reference sequence). With V trimmed by 4 bases and J by 7 bases, 7 bases remained unmatched. The CDR3 region is CASSSRDRGPLGELFF. The CDR3 coding sequence is TGTGCCAGCAGCTCTCGGGACAGGGGGCCTCTCGGGGAGCTGTTTTTT. The full variable domain, with the rest looked up from reference TRBV7-9 and TRBJ2-2, is DTGVSQNPRHKITKRGQNVTFRCDPISEHNRLYWYRQTLGQGPEFLTYFQNEAQLEKSRLLSDRFSAERPKGSFSTLEIQRTEQGDSAMYLCASSSRDRGPLGELFFGEGSRLTVL.

The gene calls are TRBV7-9 and TRBJ1-1; TRBD1 agrees at 8 bases. The CDR3 loop spans 14 amino acids. J was trimmed by 4 bases and V by 4 bases; bases with no gene match: 5. CDR1 is SEHNR and CDR2 is FQNEAQ in the germline V gene (reference sequence). CDR3 nucleotides: TGTGCCAGCAGCTCGTGGACAGGGTTCACTGAAGCTTTCTTT. This gives the protein CASSSWTGFTEAFF.

V gene TRBV6-5 combines with J gene TRBJ2-5; D perhaps matches TRBD2 (7 bases). Trimming took 5 bases from V and 5 from J, leaving 18 bases between them. From germline, CDR1 is MNHEY and CDR2 SVGAGI. The CDR3 totals 15 residues. The DNA of the CDR3 is TGTGCCAGCAGTAGGGGGGGCGCGTTTCGGGAGACCCAGTACTTC. Encoded protein: CASSRGGAFRETQYF.

The V and J genes are TRBV7-2 and TRBJ2-7; D gene ambiguous. Germline V lookup: CDR1 SGHTA, CDR2 FQGNSA. The V end was cut by 1 base, the J end by 4 bases, with 14 bases between. The CDR3 consists of 15 residues. DNA of the CDR3: TGTGCCAGCAGCTTAGGCACAGCCTCTCGGTACGAGCAGTACTTC. It translates to CASSLGTASRYEQYF.

The table lists this clone with a few counts. CDR3 in amino acids: CASKTPGGTQYF. The DNA for the CDR3 is TGTGCCAGCAAAACCCCCGGGGGGACCCAGTACTTC. The V call is TRBV28, the J call TRBJ2-5, with TRBD2 as a possible D gene (6 bases). The CDR3 runs to 12 residues. Trimming removed 7 bases from V and 7 bases from J, with 13 bases in between. Germline V gives CDR1 MDHEN, CDR2 SYDVKM.

This sequence joins TRBV29-1 and TRBJ1-1; D call uncertain. The germline gives CDR1 SQVTM, CDR2 ANQGSEA. The germline V and J ends were trimmed by 4 bases and 3 bases, with 9 bases remaining between them. This CDR3 region has 12 residues. CDR3 coding DNA: TGCAGCGTTGGGGAGCGTGACACTGAAGCTTTCTTT. Translated: CSVGERDTEAFF.

V is TRBV5-6 and J is TRBJ1-2; TRBD1 matches 7 bases. CDR3 length equals 15 residues. Germline values: CDR1 SGHDT, CDR2 YYEEEE. J was trimmed by 3 bases and V by 4 bases; bases with no gene match: 9. CDR3 in DNA: TGTGCCAGCAGCGCGGACAGGTTGGCTTACTATGGCTACACCTTC. This sequence encodes CASSADRLAYYGYTF. Filled out from reference TRBV5-6 and TRBJ1-2, the complete variable domain reads DAGVTQSPTHLIKTRGQQVTLRCSPKSGHDTVSWYQQALGQGPQFIFQYYEEEERQRGNFPDRFSGHQFPNYSSELNVNALLLGDSALYLCASSADRLAYYGYTFGSGTRLTVV.

CDR3 DNA sequence: TGTGCCAGCAGCCCTCGTATCGGGGGGCTCGCCTACAATGAGCAGTTCTTC. As protein: CASSPRIGGLAYNEQFF. The chain couples TRBV9 to TRBJ2-1; TRBD2 might be the D (7 bases). The V gene's germline CDR1 is SGDLS and CDR2 YYNGEE. The V and J ends lost 4 bases and 2 bases respectively, with 19 bases between them. The CDR3 is made up of 17 amino acids. The variable domain in full, with the rest retrieved from reference TRBV9 and TRBJ2-1, is DSGVTQTPKHLITATGQRVTLRCSPRSGDLSVYWYQQSLDQGLQFLIQYYNGEERAKGNILERFSAQQFPDLHSELNLSSLELGDSALYFCASSPRIGGLAYNEQFFGPGTRLTVL.

The chain uses TRBV27 and TRBJ1-4; D is unclear. The CDR3 extends over 14 amino acids. Germline V CDR1 and CDR2: MNHEY, SMNVEV (reference sequence). Trimming removed 5 bases from V and 6 bases from J, with 13 bases in between. The CDR3, as DNA: TGTGCCAGCAGTCCGCCCGGGTTCGATGAAAAACTGTTTTTT. It translates to CASSPPGFDEKLFF.

In its sample, this clone was seen once. This chain uses TRBV19 with TRBJ2-2; TRBD2 agrees at 12 bases. Germline V gene sequence: CDR1 LNHDA, CDR2 SQIVND (reference sequence). V was clipped by 9 bases and J by 6 bases; unmatched bases: 17. The CDR3 is 18 amino acids. The CDR3: CASNSGTSGRMVAGELFF. CDR3 nucleotides: TGTGCCAGCAATTCCGGGACTAGCGGGCGTATGGTGGCCGGGGAGCTGTTTTTT. The entire variable domain, with the rest obtained from reference TRBV19 and TRBJ2-2, is as follows: DGGITQSPKYLFRKEGQNVTLSCEQNLNHDAMYWYRQDPGQGLRLIYYSQIVNDFQKGDIAEGYSVSREKKESFPLTVTSAQKNPTAFYLCASNSGTSGRMVAGELFFGEGSRLTVL.

This chain connects TRBV5-6 to TRBJ2-7, with 9 positions matching TRBD2. The CDR3 is 15 residues long. After removal of 1 base from V and 4 bases from J, the junction contained 6 bases not matched to a gene. Per the germline V gene, CDR1 is SGHDT and CDR2 is YYEEEE. The CDR3 nucleotides read TGTGCCAGCAGCTTGCTTCGAGCGGGAGGATACGAGCAGTACGTC. Its protein is CASSLLRAGGYEQYV.

The V and J genes are TRBV12-3 or TRBV12-4 and TRBJ1-2; tentatively, D is TRBD1 (5 bases). The CDR3 contains 13 residues. V lost 1 base and J 5 bases, leaving 8 bases between the germline ends. DNA of the CDR3: TGTGCCAGCAGTTTAGGCGGGGGTTATGGCTACACCTTC. Its translation: CASSLGGGYGYTF.

The CDR3 loop reads CASSPLPGKMGYRNQPQHF. Written as DNA, the CDR3 is TGTGCCAGCAGTCCCCTACCCGGGAAGATGGGGTATCGCAATCAGCCCCAGCATTTT. This rearrangement joins TRBV28 to TRBJ1-5; D is unresolved. The length of the CDR3 is 19 residues. From germline, CDR1 is MDHEN and CDR2 SYDVKM. V was cut by 5 bases and J by 2 bases, with 25 bases left in between.

This CDR3 reads CASSLAYSNQPQHF. The CDR3 DNA reads TGTGCCAGCAGCTTAGCGTATAGCAATCAGCCCCAGCATTTT. The chain has TRBV7-9 and TRBJ1-5; D call uncertain. The CDR3 has 14 residues. V lost 0 bases and J lost 0, with 3 bases in between. From germline, CDR1 is SEHNR and CDR2 FQNEAQ (reference sequence).

The genes are TRBV30 and TRBJ2-1; tentatively, D is TRBD2 (5 bases). There are 13 residues in the CDR3. V gave up 3 bases and J gave up 4 bases, with 10 bases separating them. CDR1 GTSNPN and CDR2 SVGIG come from the germline V gene (reference sequence). The CDR3 is CAWSLQRYNEQFF. The CDR3 nucleotides are TGTGCCTGGAGCCTCCAGCGGTACAATGAGCAGTTCTTC.